Detailed here is one TCR beta chain. Its antigen is not identified. The sample belongs to a study of T cell responses to AZD1222 COVID-19 vaccine. The V and J ends lost 4 bases and 4 bases respectively, with 17 bases between them. CDR1 SGHVS and CDR2 FNYEAQ come from the germline V gene. The CDR3 consists of 15 residues. Clones were sequenced by immunoSEQ multiplex PCR, and TCRdb holds only the in-frame ones, with some missing. In the table there are 95,000 to 100,000 clones, 88% of which are singletons. Points from the study as a whole: Spike-specific TCR repertoires showed rising breadth and depth after two AZD1222 doses. In all cases, repertoires were sampled only after the peak T cell response. Unmutated regions of variants are reportedly targeted by nearly half of spike-specific TCRs.

The sequence came from an adult who received the AZD1222 COVID-19 vaccine. The sample in question was peripheral blood, obtained 28 days after the second AZD1222 dose. The V call is TRBV7-6, the J call TRBJ2-7; TRBD1 might be the D (6 bases). The CDR3 loop reads CASSSNQGTLYEQYF. CDR3 nucleotides: TGTGCCAGCAGCTCTAACCAGGGGACCCTTTACGAGCAGTACTTC.